These T cell receptor beta chains were read from a single sample in a study of T-cell memory formation after mild COVID-19. TCRdb analysed the 5' RACE reads with MiXCR anew, one entry per CDR3 protein. Of roughly 350,000 distinct CDR3 sequences in the sample, roughly 13% are singletons; the top ten hold about 20%. The specimen sequenced was PBMCs or a T cell subset sorted from them (not recorded which). Source of these receptors: a man younger than 35 who had mild COVID-19 (a few samples of this study predate the infection). Cell type and time point are not known. Each CDR3 is given with its conserved first and last residue. D genes are given only for firm matches. A clone size is listed for some rows: how often the clone was seen (once, few, many), or a class if it is expanded.

v_gene: TRBV4-1; d_gene: NA; j_gene: TRBJ2-2; abundance: many; CDR3nt: TGCGCCAGCAGCCCTGCGCATCAGATCACCGGGGAGCTGTTTTTT; CDR3aa: CASSPAHQITGELFF
v_gene: TRBV5-4; d_gene: TRBD2; j_gene: TRBJ2-3; abundance: NA; CDR3nt: TGTGCCAGCAGCTTCCTAGCGGGGGAAGATACGCAGTATTTT; CDR3aa: CASSFLAGEDTQYF
v_gene: TRBV6-6; d_gene: NA; j_gene: TRBJ2-7; abundance: NA; CDR3nt: TGTGCCAGCAGTTTACCCACTCTCTTCGATCTTGGAGGGGCCGGGGAGCAGTACTTC; CDR3aa: CASSLPTLFDLGGAGEQYF
v_gene: TRBV24-1; d_gene: TRBD1; j_gene: TRBJ1-5; abundance: NA; CDR3nt: TGTGCCACCAGACCACAGGGGGCGGCAAATCAGCCCCAGCATTTT; CDR3aa: CATRPQGAANQPQHF
v_gene: TRBV7-2; d_gene: TRBD1; j_gene: TRBJ2-3; abundance: few; CDR3nt: TGTGCCAGCACCTCCGGGACAGGGACAGATACGCAGTATTTT; CDR3aa: CASTSGTGTDTQYF
v_gene: TRBV4-3; d_gene: TRBD2; j_gene: TRBJ2-4; abundance: few; CDR3nt: TGCGCCAGCAGCCAAGATCGGGGGGGGTCAAACATTCAGTACTTC; CDR3aa: CASSQDRGGSNIQYF
v_gene: TRBV4-1; d_gene: TRBD1; j_gene: TRBJ1-2; abundance: once; CDR3nt: TGCGCCAGCAGCCAAGATACAGGGGGGCCTGTCGGCTACACCTTC; CDR3aa: CASSQDTGGPVGYTF
v_gene: TRBV20-1; d_gene: TRBD1; j_gene: TRBJ1-1; abundance: many; CDR3nt: TGCAGTGCGAACACAGGGGCGCTGAGCACTGAAGCTTTCTTT; CDR3aa: CSANTGALSTEAFF
v_gene: TRBV5-1; d_gene: TRBD1; j_gene: TRBJ2-3; abundance: few; CDR3nt: TGCGCCAGCAGCACTCGAGGGCAGGGGGCCGATACGCAGTATTTT; CDR3aa: CASSTRGQGADTQYF
v_gene: TRBV7-9; d_gene: NA; j_gene: TRBJ2-2; abundance: NA; CDR3nt: TGTGCCAGCAGTATAGCGACGCGGGAGCTGTTTTTT; CDR3aa: CASSIATRELFF
v_gene: TRBV7-2; d_gene: TRBD1; j_gene: TRBJ2-2; abundance: NA; CDR3nt: TGTGCCAGCAGCTCCAGGGGGTACACCGGGGAGCTGTTTTTT; CDR3aa: CASSSRGYTGELFF
v_gene: TRBV15; d_gene: TRBD1; j_gene: TRBJ2-3; abundance: NA; CDR3nt: TGTGCCACCGGGACGGACAGGGCCCACACAGATACGCAGTATTTT; CDR3aa: CATGTDRAHTDTQYF
v_gene: TRBV24-1; d_gene: NA; j_gene: TRBJ2-1; abundance: NA; CDR3nt: TGTGCCACCAGTGACTCCTCAGTTAGTGAGCAGTTCTTC; CDR3aa: CATSDSSVSEQFF
v_gene: TRBV20-1; d_gene: NA; j_gene: TRBJ2-5; abundance: NA; CDR3nt: TGCAGTGCTAGAGATCTGGCGGGGCCGGCGCAAGAGACCCAGTACTTC; CDR3aa: CSARDLAGPAQETQYF
v_gene: TRBV5-1; d_gene: TRBD1; j_gene: TRBJ1-2; abundance: NA; CDR3nt: TGCGCCAGCAGTCGGGACAGAGATTATGGCTACACCTTC; CDR3aa: CASSRDRDYGYTF
v_gene: TRBV3-1; d_gene: NA; j_gene: TRBJ1-6; abundance: many; CDR3nt: TGTGCCAGCAGCCCCACAGGGTTCTATAATTCACCCCTCCACTTT; CDR3aa: CASSPTGFYNSPLHF
v_gene: TRBV5-6; d_gene: NA; j_gene: TRBJ1-2; abundance: many; CDR3nt: TGTGCCAGCAGCTTGCGTAGGTTGGGAAACTATGGCTACACCTTC; CDR3aa: CASSLRRLGNYGYTF
v_gene: TRBV7-2; d_gene: TRBD2; j_gene: TRBJ2-7; abundance: NA; CDR3nt: TGTGCCAGCAGCTCACGCCCAGGACTAGCGGGGGCCTCCTACGAGCAGTACTTC; CDR3aa: CASSSRPGLAGASYEQYF
v_gene: TRBV7-6; d_gene: NA; j_gene: TRBJ2-5; abundance: few; CDR3nt: TGTGCCAGCAGCCTCACTGTTATGTTAGAGACCCAGTACTTC; CDR3aa: CASSLTVMLETQYF
v_gene: TRBV14; d_gene: NA; j_gene: TRBJ2-1; abundance: NA; CDR3nt: TGTGCCGGAGGGACGAGGTTGTACAATGAGCAGTTCTTC; CDR3aa: CAGGTRLYNEQFF
v_gene: TRBV5-1; d_gene: NA; j_gene: TRBJ2-1; abundance: few; CDR3nt: TGCGCCAGCAGCCCCTGGAACAGAGTATCCTACAATGAGCAGTTCTTC; CDR3aa: CASSPWNRVSYNEQFF
v_gene: TRBV9; d_gene: NA; j_gene: TRBJ2-5; abundance: few; CDR3nt: TGTGCCAGCAGCGTAGGGGAGAGCGCGGGCGAGACCCAGTACTTC; CDR3aa: CASSVGESAGETQYF
v_gene: TRBV5-1; d_gene: NA; j_gene: TRBJ1-2; abundance: many; CDR3nt: TGCGCCAGCAGCTTGGAACCCTCCTCGCCCTACTCTAACTATGGCTACACCTTC; CDR3aa: CASSLEPSSPYSNYGYTF
v_gene: TRBV11-2; d_gene: NA; j_gene: TRBJ1-1; abundance: few; CDR3nt: TGTGCCAGCAGCTTAGACGGTATAAACACTGAAGCTTTCTTT; CDR3aa: CASSLDGINTEAFF
v_gene: TRBV9; d_gene: NA; j_gene: TRBJ2-2; abundance: few; CDR3nt: TGTGCCAGCAGCCCCGGCCTGATTATGAACACCGGGGAGCTGTTTTTT; CDR3aa: CASSPGLIMNTGELFF
v_gene: TRBV29-1; d_gene: TRBD1; j_gene: TRBJ1-2; abundance: few; CDR3nt: TGCAGCGTTACAGGGGGAGTCTATGGCTACACCTTC; CDR3aa: CSVTGGVYGYTF
v_gene: TRBV5-1; d_gene: TRBD1; j_gene: TRBJ1-2; abundance: many; CDR3nt: TGCGCCAGCAGCTATGGACAGGGTTATGGCTACACCTTC; CDR3aa: CASSYGQGYGYTF
v_gene: TRBV20-1; d_gene: NA; j_gene: TRBJ2-5; abundance: NA; CDR3nt: TGCAGTGCTATGGGGTGGGGGGTTGGAGAGACCCAGTACTTC; CDR3aa: CSAMGWGVGETQYF
v_gene: TRBV20-1; d_gene: NA; j_gene: TRBJ1-3; abundance: NA; CDR3nt: TGCAGTGCTAGACCTACCGGAGGAAACACCATATATTTT; CDR3aa: CSARPTGGNTIYF
v_gene: TRBV5-1; d_gene: NA; j_gene: TRBJ2-3; abundance: many; CDR3nt: TGCGCCAGCAGCTTGGGTTTCCAGGGGACAGATACGCAGTATTTT; CDR3aa: CASSLGFQGTDTQYF
v_gene: TRBV5-5; d_gene: NA; j_gene: TRBJ1-5; abundance: NA; CDR3nt: TGTGCCAGCAGCTGGGAGTTTTATAGCAATCAGCCCCAGCATTTT; CDR3aa: CASSWEFYSNQPQHF
v_gene: TRBV6-5; d_gene: NA; j_gene: TRBJ2-3; abundance: NA; CDR3nt: TGTGCCAGCAGCCCTATGGGGGGGCCATCTCGTACGCAGTATTTT; CDR3aa: CASSPMGGPSRTQYF
v_gene: TRBV6-1; d_gene: NA; j_gene: TRBJ1-5; abundance: many; CDR3nt: TGTGCCAGCAGTGAAACGGGCGCTCAGCCCCAGCATTTT; CDR3aa: CASSETGAQPQHF
v_gene: TRBV7-9; d_gene: NA; j_gene: TRBJ1-1; abundance: NA; CDR3nt: TGTGCCAGCAGCAACCGGATTCCGGGACCGATGAACACTGAAGCTTTCTTT; CDR3aa: CASSNRIPGPMNTEAFF
v_gene: TRBV29-1; d_gene: NA; j_gene: TRBJ1-1; abundance: NA; CDR3nt: TGCAGCGTTGAAGATCGTGGCGCGACTGAAGCTTTCTTT; CDR3aa: CSVEDRGATEAFF
v_gene: TRBV4-3; d_gene: NA; j_gene: TRBJ1-1; abundance: NA; CDR3nt: TGCGCCAGCAGCCAAGACAACGGTGACCCGAACGGGGAATTT; CDR3aa: CASSQDNGDPNGEF
v_gene: TRBV5-1; d_gene: NA; j_gene: TRBJ1-1; abundance: once; CDR3nt: TGCGCCAGCAGCTCGGACCTTGAAGCTTTCTTT; CDR3aa: CASSSDLEAFF
v_gene: TRBV6-2/TRBV6-3; d_gene: NA; j_gene: TRBJ1-2; abundance: NA; CDR3nt: TGTGCCAGCAGTGTCCAAGTCGTGTATGGCTACACCTTC; CDR3aa: CASSVQVVYGYTF
v_gene: TRBV7-8; d_gene: TRBD1; j_gene: TRBJ1-3; abundance: few; CDR3nt: TGTGCCAGCAGCTTTACAGGGGACGTTTCTGGAAACACCATATATTTT; CDR3aa: CASSFTGDVSGNTIYF
v_gene: TRBV15; d_gene: NA; j_gene: TRBJ2-2; abundance: NA; CDR3nt: TGTGCCACCAGCAGTAATTCGGGGTCTAACACCGGGGAGCTGTTTTTT; CDR3aa: CATSSNSGSNTGELFF
v_gene: TRBV5-1; d_gene: NA; j_gene: TRBJ2-7; abundance: NA; CDR3nt: TGCGCCAGCAGCTTGGGCAGGGAAGGCGACGAGCAGTACTTC; CDR3aa: CASSLGREGDEQYF
v_gene: TRBV5-1; d_gene: TRBD1; j_gene: TRBJ1-1; abundance: NA; CDR3nt: TGCGCCAGCAGCCTCGAGACAGGGCTGGGGAACACTGAAGCTTTCTTT; CDR3aa: CASSLETGLGNTEAFF
v_gene: TRBV2; d_gene: TRBD1; j_gene: TRBJ2-1; abundance: few; CDR3nt: TGTGCCAGCAGAACCGGGACAGGGTTGGCCGCTGAGCAGTTCTTC; CDR3aa: CASRTGTGLAAEQFF
v_gene: TRBV30; d_gene: NA; j_gene: TRBJ1-2; abundance: few; CDR3nt: TGTGCCTGGGAAAGGGGGGGCGGCTATGGCTACACCTTC; CDR3aa: CAWERGGGYGYTF
v_gene: TRBV7-2; d_gene: TRBD1; j_gene: TRBJ2-7; abundance: NA; CDR3nt: TGTGCCAGCAGCCCACTGCCAGGGACAGGGGATTACGAGCAGTACTTC; CDR3aa: CASSPLPGTGDYEQYF
v_gene: TRBV24-1; d_gene: NA; j_gene: TRBJ2-5; abundance: few; CDR3nt: TGTGCCACCAGTGACGTCTGGCCAGAGACCCAGTACTTC; CDR3aa: CATSDVWPETQYF
v_gene: TRBV5-1; d_gene: TRBD1; j_gene: TRBJ1-3; abundance: NA; CDR3nt: TGCGCCAGCAGCTCCGACAGGGCGAGCTCTGGAAACACCATATATTTT; CDR3aa: CASSSDRASSGNTIYF
v_gene: TRBV11-2; d_gene: NA; j_gene: TRBJ2-1; abundance: NA; CDR3nt: TGTGCCAGCAGCTCCAGGGGAAACAATGAGCAGTTCTTC; CDR3aa: CASSSRGNNEQFF